Sequencing of this T cell receptor beta chain was carried out in a study of T cell repertoires in cytomegalovirus infection. The CDR3 totals 14 residues. Trimming cost V 2 bases and J 5 bases, with 12 bases left between them. Germline CDR1 is ENHRY and CDR2 is SYGVKD. About this clonotype itself: Its cognate antigen is unknown.

TCRdb itself ran the reads through MiXCR, one entry per CDR3 protein. Of about 830,000 distinct CDR3 sequences in the sample, 30% to 35% were seen once. Sequencing used cultured CD8+ T cells from PBMCs, obtained from culture after CMV antigen stimulation. The chain combines TRBV10-3 with TRBJ2-5; D unresolved. This TCR came from a human donor in good health (CMV status not recorded). Some clones in this sample may be carry-over from other donors' samples. Written as DNA, the CDR3 is TGTGCCATCAGTGAGGGCAAGGCCGGGGAGACCCAGTACTTC. It codes for CAISEGKAGETQYF.